The 28 T cell receptor beta chains presented below share a single source sample, sequenced in a study of blood T cell repertoires in COVID-19. The protocol was immunoSEQ multiplex PCR, while the TCRdb copy is restricted to in-frame clones and leaves out a portion. The data show 70,000 to 90,000 clones, around 79% seen once. Sequencing was performed on peripheral blood. These receptor sequences come from a human donor in a cohort sampled during active COVID-19.

J is TRBJ2-3 and V is TRBV6-2 or TRBV6-3, with 10 bases identical to TRBD2. The CDR3 length is 16 residues. CDR1 MNHEY and CDR2 SVGEGT come from the germline V gene. With 5 bases clipped from V and 9 bases from J, the junction kept 14 bases outside the gene matches. The CDR3 DNA reads TGTGCCAGCAGTCCCACTCCGGGACTAGCGATCGACACGCAGTATTTT. Amino acids: CASSPTPGLAIDTQYF.

The chain employs TRBV19 and TRBJ1-1; 7 positions match TRBD1. The CDR3 is made up of 14 amino acids. CDR1 and CDR2 (germline): LNHDA, SQIVND (reference sequence). With V trimmed by 6 bases and J by 0 bases, 4 bases remained unmatched. The CDR3 loop is CASRVGQMNTEAFF. The CDR3 nucleotides read TGTGCCAGTAGAGTGGGACAGATGAACACTGAAGCTTTCTTT.

The rearrangement joins TRBV19 to TRBJ1-1, with TRBD1 as a possible D gene (5 bases). The germline gives CDR1 LNHDA, CDR2 SQIVND (reference sequence). Trimming took off 3 bases at V and 0 bases at J, with 8 bases between the two ends. The CDR3 spans 14 residues. CDR3 sequence reads: CASSMGQMNTEAFF. CDR3 in DNA: TGTGCCAGTAGTATGGGGCAGATGAACACTGAAGCTTTCTTT.

The chain's CDR3 is CASRIQGSNTGELFF. CDR3 bases: TGTGCCAGCAGAATACAGGGCTCGAACACCGGGGAGCTGTTTTTT. The J gene is TRBJ2-2, the V gene TRBV2; TRBD1 is a possible D gene (6 bases). The CDR3 extends over 15 amino acids. Germline V CDR1 and CDR2: SNHLY, FYNNEI. V shed 6 bases and J shed 0 bases, with 11 bases lying between them.

This chain joins TRBV9 and TRBJ1-1; D gene uncertain. V was clipped by 0 bases and J by 6 bases, with 9 bases between them. The CDR3 spans 13 residues. Germline CDR1 reads SGDLS; CDR2 reads YYNGEE. CDR3 coding DNA: TGTGCCAGCAGCGTAGAAGGAGAGGCTGAAGCTTTCTTT. Translated, it gives CASSVEGEAEAFF.

The genes are TRBV5-4 and TRBJ2-5; the D gene is possibly TRBD2 (5 bases). The CDR3 loop spans 13 amino acids. CDR1 is SGHNT, CDR2 YYREEE, per germline (reference sequence). Trimming cost V 2 bases and J 4 bases, with 9 bases left between them. CDR3 loop: CASSFLLGETQYF. CDR3 bases: TGTGCCAGCAGCTTTCTACTAGGAGAGACCCAGTACTTC.

This clone has just a few counts. This chain links TRBV27 with TRBJ2-2, with 9 bases fitting TRBD1. The CDR3 has 14 residues. CDR1 and CDR2 (germline): MNHEY, SMNVEV (reference sequence). The trim removed 9 bases at V and 1 base at J, leaving 3 bases unmatched. This CDR3 reads CARPGQGNTGELFF. DNA of the CDR3: TGTGCCAGGCCGGGACAGGGGAACACCGGGGAGCTGTTTTTT.

The chain's CDR3 is CASSDQDSPTGELFF. In nucleotides, the CDR3 is TGTGCCAGCAGTGATCAAGACAGCCCTACCGGGGAGCTGTTTTTT. The V and J genes are TRBV25-1 and TRBJ2-2; D perhaps matches TRBD1 (5 bases). Trimming removed 3 bases from V and 5 bases from J, with 13 bases in between. The CDR3 extends over 15 amino acids. Germline CDR1 is MGHDK and CDR2 is SYGVNS.

This clone was observed a few times. The chain combines TRBV28 with TRBJ1-5, with D possibly TRBD1 on 5 matching bases. Trimming shortened V by 5 bases and J by 2 bases, and 13 bases separated the two germline ends. From germline, CDR1 is MDHEN and CDR2 SYDVKM. CDR3 length: 15 residues. CDR3 in DNA: TGTGCCAGCAGTCTCCAGGGTGGTGGCAATCAGCCCCAGCATTTT. Translating gives CASSLQGGGNQPQHF.

The chain recombines TRBV19 with TRBJ2-1; 9 bases match TRBD2. Trimming removed 0 bases from V and 7 bases from J; junction bases left unmatched: 10. Germline V gene sequence: CDR1 LNHDA, CDR2 SQIVND (reference sequence). The CDR3 contains 17 residues. As DNA, the CDR3 is TGTGCCAGTAGTATAGAACTAGCGGGTGTGTCTGGGAATGAGCAGTTCTTC. It encodes CASSIELAGVSGNEQFF. Full variable domain (remainder filled in from reference TRBV19 and TRBJ2-1): DGGITQSPKYLFRKEGQNVTLSCEQNLNHDAMYWYRQDPGQGLRLIYYSQIVNDFQKGDIAEGYSVSREKKESFPLTVTSAQKNPTAFYLCASSIELAGVSGNEQFFGPGTRLTVL.

The chain is built from TRBV9 and TRBJ2-7, with 7 bases that match TRBD2. Per the germline V gene, CDR1 is SGDLS and CDR2 is YYNGEE. This CDR3 has 14 amino acids. V shed 6 bases, J shed 0 bases, and the junction held 6 bases outside the gene matches. The CDR3 bases are TGTGCCAGCATCACCGGGACTAACTCCTACGAGCAGTACTTC. Protein: CASITGTNSYEQYF. The full variable domain, its missing parts supplied by reference TRBV9 and TRBJ2-7, is DSGVTQTPKHLITATGQRVTLRCSPRSGDLSVYWYQQSLDQGLQFLIQYYNGEERAKGNILERFSAQQFPDLHSELNLSSLELGDSALYFCASITGTNSYEQYFGPGTRLTVT.

The chain couples TRBV5-6 to TRBJ1-2; D ambiguous. V shed 4 bases and J shed 7 bases, with 14 bases lying between them. This CDR3 has 13 amino acids. Germline CDR1 is SGHDT and CDR2 is YYEEEE. CDR3 sequence: CASSPGSGFGYTF. CDR3 nucleotides: TGTGCCAGCAGCCCTGGCAGCGGCTTTGGCTACACCTTC.

J is TRBJ1-4 and V is TRBV5-1; perhaps TRBD1 as D (5 bases). This CDR3 spans 14 amino acids. V gave up 3 bases and J gave up 10 bases, with 16 bases separating them. The germline V gene has CDR1 SGHRS and CDR2 YFSETQ. Here the CDR3 reads CASSSTGVEGKLFF. The DNA of the CDR3 is TGCGCCAGCAGCTCGACGGGGGTCGAGGGAAAACTGTTTTTT.

This clone showed up just once. The gene calls are TRBV5-4 and TRBJ2-5; D is ambiguous. CDR1 is SGHNT and CDR2 is YYREEE in the germline V gene (reference sequence). Trimming took off 5 bases at V and 5 bases at J, with 10 bases between the two ends. The CDR3 loop spans 12 amino acids. The CDR3 region is CASSHNEETQYF. Written as DNA, the CDR3 is TGTGCCAGCAGTCATAATGAGGAGACCCAGTACTTC.

This clone was observed once. J is TRBJ1-5 and V is TRBV6-6; D may be TRBD1 (5 bases). CDR1 MNHNY and CDR2 SVGAGI come from the germline V gene (reference sequence). V was cut by 5 bases and J by 2 bases, with 10 bases left in between. The CDR3 has 14 residues. CDR3 sequence reads: CASSPGFGNQPQHF. Written as DNA, the CDR3 is TGTGCCAGCAGTCCAGGGTTCGGCAATCAGCCCCAGCATTTT.

This clone came up a few times. The rearrangement links TRBV1 to TRBJ2-3; no DNA check was done on the table's D call, TRBD2. TRBV1 represents a pseudogene. The length of the CDR3 is 14 residues. In DNA form, the CDR3 reads TGCACCACCGACCGGGACTGTGGCTTGATTGCGCAGTATTTT. Its translation: CTTDRDCGLIAQYF.

The chain couples TRBV7-3 to TRBJ1-1; a weak D match, TRBD1 (6 bases). The length of the CDR3 is 15 residues. Per germline, CDR1 SGHTA and CDR2 FQGTGA. Trimming took 2 bases from V and 5 from J, leaving 15 bases between them. Here the CDR3 reads CASSLAWTERTEAFF. The CDR3, as DNA: TGTGCCAGCAGCTTAGCTTGGACAGAGAGGACTGAAGCTTTCTTT.

This chain connects TRBV28 to TRBJ2-7; D perhaps matches TRBD1 (8 bases). The germline V and J ends were trimmed by 1 base and 4 bases, with 11 bases remaining between them. The germline gives CDR1 MDHEN, CDR2 SYDVKM. CDR3 size: 14 residues. This chain's CDR3 is CASSLYRGGYEQYF. In DNA, the CDR3 is TGTGCCAGCAGTTTATACAGGGGGGGGTACGAGCAGTACTTC.

CDR3: CASNADGLGTQYF. The CDR3 nucleotides read TGTGCCAGTAACGCCGACGGCCTAGGGACCCAGTACTTC. The V and J genes are TRBV19 and TRBJ2-5; unclear D gene. The CDR3 consists of 13 residues. V lost 7 bases, J lost 7 bases, and 16 bases lay in between. CDR1 and CDR2 from the germline V gene are LNHDA and SQIVND (reference sequence).

The chain combines TRBV4-1 with TRBJ1-4; D gene ambiguous. V shed 1 base and J shed 6 bases, with 9 bases lying between them. In germline, CDR1 is MGHRA, CDR2 YSYEKL. The CDR3 contains 14 residues. CDR3 DNA: TGCGCCAGCAGCCAAGTGGGCACCTATGAAAAACTGTTTTTT. It specifies CASSQVGTYEKLFF.

This chain joins TRBV2 and TRBJ2-1; TRBD2 is a possible D gene (7 bases). The CDR3 is made up of 13 amino acids. The germline CDR1 and CDR2 sequences are SNHLY and FYNNEI. Trimming took off 2 bases at V and 9 bases at J, with 11 bases between the two ends. The CDR3 region is CASSEPGEGEQFF. As DNA, the CDR3 is TGTGCCAGCAGTGAACCAGGGGAGGGTGAGCAGTTCTTC.

The chain is built from TRBV28 and TRBJ2-5; the match to TRBD1 covers 11 bases. CDR1 and CDR2 from the germline V gene are MDHEN and SYDVKM. The junction had 7 bases not matched to a gene; V was cut back by 5 bases and J by 5 bases. The CDR3 has 15 residues. Here the CDR3 DNA reads TGTGCCAGCAGTCTGGACAGGGGGCTCTGGGAGACCCAGTACTTC. This codes for CASSLDRGLWETQYF.

The chain carries TRBV3-1 (or the pseudogene TRBV3-2) and TRBJ2-7, with D perhaps matching TRBD2 (6 bases). Deletions cut 4 bases from V and 2 bases from J, with 12 bases between. Looked up from germline, CDR1 is LGHDT and CDR2 is YNNKEL (reference sequence). This CDR3 has 14 amino acids. CDR3 sequence: CASSRGLNPYEQYV. Here the CDR3 DNA reads TGTGCCAGCAGCCGGGGACTTAACCCCTACGAGCAGTACGTC.

This clone appeared a few times. The rearrangement joins TRBV10-2 to TRBJ1-1; TRBD1 might be the D (6 bases). Germline V gene sequence: CDR1 WSHSY, CDR2 SAAADI. Trimming took off 5 bases at V and 8 bases at J, with 15 bases between the two ends. The CDR3 sequence is 13 residues long. CDR3 protein: CASSTVQGSEAFF. In DNA form, the CDR3 reads TGCGCCAGCAGTACGGTACAGGGTTCCGAAGCTTTCTTT.

V is TRBV6-5 and J is TRBJ1-3; D is unclear. The CDR3 has 14 amino acids. Germline CDR1 MNHEY, CDR2 SVGAGI. The V end lost 7 bases, the J end lost 1 base, and 11 bases lay between the germline ends. The CDR3 protein is CASTGGRSGNTIYF. Written as DNA, the CDR3 is TGTGCCAGCACCGGCGGGAGATCTGGAAACACCATATATTTT.

J is TRBJ1-1 and V is TRBV13; D unclear. The germline V and J ends were trimmed by 5 bases and 1 base, with 14 bases remaining between them. The CDR3 contains 15 residues. The germline CDR1 and CDR2 sequences are PRHDT and FYEKMQ (reference sequence). CDR3 in DNA: TGTGCCAGCAGCACTTCCAGGCGAAAGAACACTGAAGCTTTCTTT. Its translation is CASSTSRRKNTEAFF.

Note on this clone: Germline and junction disagree at one end, which may indicate a read error. The same CDR3 can be traced to other DNA sequences in this sample. This chain uses TRBV11-3 with TRBJ2-2, with D possibly TRBD2 on 7 matching bases. Germline V gene lookup returns CDR1 SGHNT and CDR2 YENEEA. This CDR3 region has 17 residues. CDR3 in DNA: TGTGCCAGCAGTTTAGGCGGCGGCAGGGAGGGGGCCGGGGAGCTGTTTTTT. It codes for CASSLGGGREGAGELFF.

This rearrangement joins TRBV6-4 to TRBJ2-1, with D possibly being TRBD1 (6 bases). Looked up from germline, CDR1 is MRHNA and CDR2 is SNTAGT. The germline V and J ends were trimmed by 7 bases and 4 bases, with 20 bases remaining between them. CDR3 length: 16 residues. The chain's CDR3 is CASISGGSSVYNEQFF. DNA of the CDR3: TGTGCCAGCATTAGTGGGGGCTCTTCGGTTTACAATGAGCAGTTCTTC.